The 26 T cell receptor beta chains below were found in one sample sequenced in a study of T cell responses to AZD1222 COVID-19 vaccine. The assay was immunoSEQ multiplex PCR, and TCRdb's table has in-frame clones only and misses some. The sample includes about 260,000 clones, 90% to 95% of them seen just once. The sample was peripheral blood, taken on day 0 of AZD1222 vaccination. Every receptor here comes from an adult in good health.

J is TRBJ2-3 and V is TRBV28, with a tentative D call TRBD2 (5 bases). The germline gives CDR1 MDHEN, CDR2 SYDVKM. The germline V and J ends were trimmed by 5 bases and 0 bases, with 15 bases remaining between them. The CDR3 runs 16 residues. Here the CDR3 reads CASSERTGSSTDTQYF. The CDR3 DNA reads as TGTGCCAGCAGTGAACGGACGGGGTCTAGCACAGATACGCAGTATTTT.

The chain joins TRBV7-9 to TRBJ2-1; D not certain. Germline V gives CDR1 SEHNR, CDR2 FQNEAQ (reference sequence). This CDR3 has 13 amino acids. V was trimmed by 3 bases and J by 4 bases, leaving 7 bases between them. The DNA for the CDR3 is TGTGCCAGCAGCTTGAACGGATACAATGAGCAGTTCTTC. The encoded protein is CASSLNGYNEQFF.

The J gene is TRBJ1-1, the V gene TRBV19; no firm D call. CDR3 length equals 13 residues. V was pared by 2 bases and J by 5 bases, with 9 bases between. Germline CDR1 LNHDA, CDR2 SQIVND (reference sequence). The DNA for the CDR3 is TGTGCCAGTAGTATACGTGGAGAAACTGAAGCTTTCTTT. Encoded protein: CASSIRGETEAFF.

This chain links TRBV11-2 with TRBJ2-1; 9 bases map to TRBD1. Looked up from germline, CDR1 is SGHAT and CDR2 is FQNNGV. The V gene end was trimmed by 5 bases and the J gene end by 7 bases; junction bases not matched to a gene: 9. This CDR3 contains 15 residues. CDR3 nucleotide sequence: TGTGCCAGCAGCCAAACCGGGACAGGGAGAAATGAGCAGTTCTTC. Amino acid sequence: CASSQTGTGRNEQFF.

The chain recombines TRBV5-4 with TRBJ1-3; 8 bases line up with TRBD1. CDR3 length equals 17 residues. Looked up from germline, CDR1 is SGHNT and CDR2 is YYREEE (reference sequence). The V and J ends lost 0 bases and 0 bases, in that order; junction bases with no gene match: 5. CDR3 in amino acids: CASSLAMGQDSGNTIYF. CDR3 DNA: TGTGCCAGCAGCTTGGCTATGGGACAGGACTCTGGAAACACCATATATTTT. The whole variable domain, filled in from reference TRBV5-4 and TRBJ1-3, reads ETGVTQSPTHLIKTRGQQVTLRCSSQSGHNTVSWYQQALGQGPQFIFQYYREEENGRGNFPPRFSGLQFPNYSSELNVNALELDDSALYLCASSLAMGQDSGNTIYFGEGSWLTVV.

The J gene is TRBJ2-7, the V gene TRBV28; no reliable D call. V was cut by 5 bases and J by 7 bases, with 18 bases left in between. Germline CDR1 is MDHEN and CDR2 is SYDVKM. This CDR3 has 14 residues. In DNA form, the CDR3 reads TGTGCCAGCAGTCCCAGGACGGGCTCTCGTGAGCAGTACTTC. It is translated as CASSPRTGSREQYF.

The chain combines TRBV3-1 (or the pseudogene TRBV3-2) with TRBJ2-1, with D possibly being TRBD1 (6 bases). This CDR3 region has 12 residues. V lost 3 bases, J lost 9 bases, and 9 bases lay in between. CDR1 is LGHDT, CDR2 YNNKEL, per germline (reference sequence). The CDR3 coding sequence is TGTGCCAGCAGCCACTACAGGGCTGAGCAGTTCTTC. Translated, it gives CASSHYRAEQFF.

V usage is TRBV11-2 and J usage is TRBJ2-5; D possibly corresponds to TRBD2 (6 bases). This CDR3 region has 15 residues. The V gene's germline CDR1 is SGHAT and CDR2 FQNNGV. V was trimmed by 5 bases and J by 4 bases, leaving 17 bases between them. Here the CDR3 reads CASSQQRTEGETQYF. The CDR3, as DNA: TGTGCCAGCAGCCAACAAAGGACGGAGGGAGAGACCCAGTACTTC.

The genes are TRBV28 and TRBJ1-2, with D unresolved. The CDR3 runs 13 residues. The germline CDR1 and CDR2 sequences are MDHEN and SYDVKM. V was trimmed by 2 bases and J by 2 bases, leaving 6 bases between them. DNA of the CDR3: TGTGCCAGCAGTTTAGATCAGAACTATGGCTACACCTTC. Its translation is CASSLDQNYGYTF.

The genes are TRBV4-1 and TRBJ2-7; 14 nucleotides align to TRBD2. The V and J ends lost 0 bases and 0 bases, in that order; junction bases with no gene match: 4. Germline CDR1 and CDR2: MGHRA and YSYEKL. The CDR3 extends over 18 amino acids. The CDR3 DNA follows: TGCGCCAGCAGCCAAGAAGGTGGGACTAGCGGGGGCTCCTACGAGCAGTACTTC. Translated: CASSQEGGTSGGSYEQYF.

This clone occurred once. The rearrangement joins TRBV2 to TRBJ1-1; D is undetermined. The CDR3 is 13 amino acids. V lost 7 bases and J 5 bases, leaving 14 bases between the germline ends. CDR1 is SNHLY, CDR2 FYNNEI, per germline. The CDR3 nucleotides are TGTGCCAGCAACCCACTCTCGGGAACTGAAGCTTTCTTT. Protein product: CASNPLSGTEAFF.

This chain links TRBV9 with TRBJ2-7, with TRBD1 matching over 8 bases. This CDR3 has 16 residues. Looked up from germline, CDR1 is SGDLS and CDR2 is YYNGEE. V trimming: 4 bases; J trimming: 2 bases; junction bases outside the gene matches: 11. In DNA, the CDR3 is TGTGCCAGCAGCCCAGGTCCCGGGACAGGAGCCTACGAGCAGTACTTC. Its protein product is CASSPGPGTGAYEQYF. Full variable domain (rest looked up from reference TRBV9 and TRBJ2-7): DSGVTQTPKHLITATGQRVTLRCSPRSGDLSVYWYQQSLDQGLQFLIQYYNGEERAKGNILERFSAQQFPDLHSELNLSSLELGDSALYFCASSPGPGTGAYEQYFGPGTRLTVT.

This chain joins TRBV28 and TRBJ1-4, with a possible D match to TRBD1 (5 bases). CDR1 is MDHEN and CDR2 is SYDVKM in the germline V gene. The CDR3 extends over 15 amino acids. The V end lost 6 bases, the J end lost 7 bases, and 18 bases lay between the germline ends. The CDR3 nucleotides read TGTGCCAGCAGCCTTAGGGGAGGGGCTAGTGAAAAACTGTTTTTT. It encodes CASSLRGGASEKLFF.

The CDR3 DNA is TGTGCCAGCTCACTCGAGACTCCCTATAGCAATCAGCCCCAGCATTTT. This encodes CASSLETPYSNQPQHF. The chain couples TRBV18 to TRBJ1-5; no clear D gene. Trimming took 4 bases from V and 0 from J, leaving 13 bases between them. The CDR3 contains 16 residues. Germline loops: CDR1 KGHSH, CDR2 LQKENI. Full variable domain (outside the CDR3, taken from reference TRBV18 and TRBJ1-5): NAGVMQNPRHLVRRRGQEARLRCSPMKGHSHVYWYRQLPEEGLKFMVYLQKENIIDESGMPKERFSAEFPKEGPSILRIQQVVRGDSAAYFCASSLETPYSNQPQHFGDGTRLSIL.

Notes on this clone: This same CDR3 is encoded by further DNA sequences in the sample. The rearrangement links TRBV5-4 to TRBJ1-2; D call uncertain. The CDR3 runs to 13 residues. The V gene lost 0 bases and the J gene lost 3 bases, with 6 bases spanning the gap. Per the germline V gene, CDR1 is SGHNT and CDR2 is YYREEE (reference sequence). CDR3 protein: CASSLVGDYGYTF. CDR3 nucleotides: TGTGCCAGCAGCTTGGTGGGAGACTATGGCTACACCTTC.

The CDR3 loop reads CASSPGGFYYEQYF. The CDR3 DNA reads TGTGCCAGTAGTCCAGGGGGCTTCTACTACGAGCAGTACTTC. The chain joins TRBV19 to TRBJ2-7; 8 bases fit TRBD1. CDR1 is LNHDA, CDR2 SQIVND, per germline (reference sequence). Germline trimming cut 5 bases from V and 3 bases from J; bases unmatched to any gene: 6. CDR3 size: 14 residues.

The chain has TRBV19 and TRBJ2-7, with D maybe TRBD1 (7 bases). The V end was cut by 5 bases, the J end by 0 bases, with 20 bases between. In germline, CDR1 is LNHDA, CDR2 SQIVND (reference sequence). The length of the CDR3 is 17 residues. The CDR3 is CASSPRRGPKSSYEQYF. In nucleotides, the CDR3 is TGTGCCAGTAGTCCGCGGAGGGGGCCGAAAAGCTCCTACGAGCAGTACTTC. Supplemented by reference TRBV19 and TRBJ2-7, the full variable domain reads DGGITQSPKYLFRKEGQNVTLSCEQNLNHDAMYWYRQDPGQGLRLIYYSQIVNDFQKGDIAEGYSVSREKKESFPLTVTSAQKNPTAFYLCASSPRRGPKSSYEQYFGPGTRLTVT.

The chain couples TRBV5-1 to TRBJ2-2; D unclear. Germline lookup yields CDR1 SGHRS and CDR2 YFSETQ. The CDR3 sequence is 14 residues long. V lost 3 bases, J lost 0 bases, and 6 bases lay in between. The CDR3 sequence: CASSSQANTGELFF. CDR3 DNA: TGCGCCAGCAGCTCCCAAGCGAACACCGGGGAGCTGTTTTTT.

The chain is built from TRBV19 and TRBJ1-3; D gene uncertain. Trimming left V 5 bases short and J 0 bases short, with 11 bases between. There are 15 residues in the CDR3. The V gene's germline CDR1 is LNHDA and CDR2 SQIVND (reference sequence). Here the CDR3 DNA reads TGTGCCAGTAGTTCACAAGCCGGCTCTGGAAACACCATATATTTT. It yields the protein CASSSQAGSGNTIYF.

DNA for the CDR3: TGTGCCAGCAGCCCCGGGGACGGCCCTAATGAAAAACTGTTTTTT. Translating gives CASSPGDGPNEKLFF. The chain carries TRBV3-1 (or the pseudogene TRBV3-2) and TRBJ1-4; the D gene is possibly TRBD1 (5 bases). Trimming left V 4 bases short and J 3 bases short, with 12 bases between. Germline values: CDR1 LGHDT, CDR2 YNNKEL (reference sequence). This CDR3 has 15 residues.

This chain links TRBV9 with TRBJ1-2; D gene ambiguous. Looked up from germline, CDR1 is SGDLS and CDR2 is YYNGEE. There are 16 residues in the CDR3. Trimming stripped 3 bases from V and 2 bases from J, with 17 bases between. The CDR3 region has the DNA TGTGCCAGCAGCGCACCCGAGCGCATTCGCAACTATGGCTACACCTTC. Encoded protein: CASSAPERIRNYGYTF.

Here the CDR3 DNA reads TGCGCCAGCAGCTTGTCAGGGGGGGAGTCACCCCTCCACTTT. This codes for CASSLSGGESPLHF. V and J are TRBV5-1 and TRBJ1-6, with TRBD1 matching 7 bases. The CDR3 loop spans 14 amino acids. Looked up from germline, CDR1 is SGHRS and CDR2 is YFSETQ. V shed 1 base and J 10 bases; nucleotides not matched to a gene: 5.

The chain couples TRBV6-4 to TRBJ1-5; TRBD1 matches 7 bases. Germline V gene data show CDR1 as MRHNA and CDR2 as SNTAGT. V shed 10 bases and J 14 bases; nucleotides not matched to a gene: 14. CDR3 length equals 12 residues. Here the CDR3 reads CATREGGPHEHF. In nucleotides, the CDR3 is TGTGCCACCAGGGAAGGGGGCCCACACGAGCATTTT.

The chain employs TRBV10-3 and TRBJ1-1, with D possibly TRBD1 on 5 matching bases. The V gene lost 10 bases and the J gene lost 1 base, with 13 bases spanning the gap. The V gene's germline CDR1 is ENHRY and CDR2 SYGVKD. The CDR3 has 13 amino acids. CDR3 coding DNA: TGTGCCACCCAGGGTTTGGAGAACACTGAAGCTTTCTTT. Its protein product is CATQGLENTEAFF.

This chain joins TRBV5-1 and TRBJ2-5, with D unresolved. V was shortened by 4 bases and J by 4 bases, with 8 bases between the two germline ends. The CDR3 has 12 residues. Germline CDR1 SGHRS, CDR2 YFSETQ. CDR3 region: CASSTDVETQYF. CDR3 coding DNA: TGCGCCAGCAGCACGGACGTAGAGACCCAGTACTTC. Variable domain in full (rest from reference TRBV5-1 and TRBJ2-5): KAGVTQTPRYLIKTRGQQVTLSCSPISGHRSVSWYQQTPGQGLQFLFEYFSETQRNKGNFPGRFSGRQFSNSRSEMNVSTLELGDSALYLCASSTDVETQYFGPGTRLLVL.

This chain uses TRBV3-1 (or the pseudogene TRBV3-2) with TRBJ1-4; D is perhaps TRBD1 (5 bases). CDR3 length equals 14 residues. V lost 8 bases to trimming and J lost 5 bases, with 15 bases between them. Germline assignment: CDR1 LGHDT and CDR2 YNNKEL (reference sequence). CDR3 amino acids: CASSYRTNNEKLFF. DNA of the CDR3: TGTGCCAGCTCGTACAGGACTAACAATGAAAAACTGTTTTTT.